A single sample gave rise to the 15 T cell receptor beta chains below, sequenced in a study of cytotoxic CD8 clonotypes in ibrutinib-treated CLL. Sequencing was performed with immunoSEQ multiplex PCR; in TCRdb, only in-frame clones are kept and a portion is missing. The table shows about 300,000 clones, with around 69% occurring only once. Sequencing was performed on PBMCs, taken at disease progression, from a patient treated with ibrutinib. The receptor set was obtained from a human donor with chronic lymphocytic leukemia.

This chain joins TRBV29-1 and TRBJ2-5; 13 nucleotides line up with TRBD2. The germline V gene has CDR1 SQVTM and CDR2 ANQGSEA. V was pared by 6 bases and J by 3 bases, with 10 bases of the junction left unmatched. This CDR3 has 16 residues. CDR3 sequence (DNA): TGCAGCGTACTCGGACTAGCGGGAGCGCGGAAAGAGACCCAGTACTTC. Translated, it gives CSVLGLAGARKETQYF.

This clone occurred a few times. The V and J genes are TRBV10-3 and TRBJ2-5, with 8 bases aligning to TRBD1. The length of the CDR3 is 12 residues. Trimming removed 11 bases from V and 5 bases from J; junction bases left unmatched: 7. CDR1 ENHRY and CDR2 SYGVKD come from the germline V gene. The CDR3 protein is CAAGQGSETQYF. CDR3 sequence (DNA): TGTGCCGCCGGACAGGGTTCGGAGACCCAGTACTTC.

This sequence joins TRBV9 and TRBJ2-2, with D possibly matching TRBD1 (5 bases). Deletions cut 4 bases from V and 6 bases from J, with 13 bases between. CDR3 length equals 14 residues. CDR1 SGDLS and CDR2 YYNGEE come from the germline V gene. CDR3 in DNA: TGTGCCAGCAGCCCGTCGACAGTCTCCGGGGAGCTGTTTTTT. Encoded protein: CASSPSTVSGELFF.

This clone appeared a few times. CDR3 DNA sequence: TGCAGCGTTGAAGATCGGTTCACACACAACTCCTACGAGCAGTACTTC. It translates to CSVEDRFTHNSYEQYF. V is TRBV29-1 and J is TRBJ2-7; no clear D gene. The germline CDR1 and CDR2 sequences are SQVTM and ANQGSEA. The CDR3 length is 16 residues. The germline V and J ends were trimmed by 0 bases and 0 bases, with 15 bases remaining between them.

The CDR3 sequence is CSASDPASGNTIYF. Here the CDR3 DNA reads TGCAGCGCCTCCGACCCAGCCTCTGGAAACACCATATATTTT. The chain carries TRBV29-1 and TRBJ1-3; D gene unclear. Germline assignment: CDR1 SQVTM and CDR2 ANQGSEA. The CDR3 spans 14 residues. V lost 7 bases and J lost 0, with 13 bases in between.

The chain links TRBV20-1 to TRBJ2-7; D remains ambiguous. The V gene lost 6 bases and the J gene lost 4 bases, with 10 bases spanning the gap. The CDR3 contains 11 residues. CDR1 is DFQATT, CDR2 SNEGSKA, per germline (reference sequence). In nucleotides, the CDR3 is TGCAGTGCCCCGACTTTTTACGAGCAGTACTTC. Its translation is CSAPTFYEQYF.

V is TRBV5-4 and J is TRBJ2-1; no clear D gene. The CDR3 covers 15 residues. Germline CDR1 and CDR2: SGHNT and YYREEE (reference sequence). V was shortened by 1 base and J by 5 bases, with 13 bases between the two germline ends. CDR3: CASSLFSRPHNEQFF. CDR3 in DNA: TGTGCCAGCAGCTTGTTTTCTAGGCCGCACAATGAGCAGTTCTTC.

The CDR3 DNA is TGCGCCAGCAGCGGTACGGGACTGGGTAACACTGAAGCTTTCTTT. Translated: CASSGTGLGNTEAFF. V and J are TRBV5-1 and TRBJ1-1; D perhaps matches TRBD1 (5 bases). The germline CDR1 and CDR2 sequences are SGHRS and YFSETQ. V shed 4 bases and J shed 2 bases, with 15 bases lying between them. This CDR3 comprises 15 residues.

V is TRBV11-3 and J is TRBJ2-5; D tentatively fits TRBD1 or TRBD2 (5 bases each). V shed 5 bases and J shed 3 bases, with 16 bases lying between them. The CDR3 extends over 15 amino acids. Germline CDR1 SGHNT, CDR2 YENEEA. The DNA for the CDR3 is TGTGCCAGCAGCCCCGGGGACCAAGTCGAAGAGACCCAGTACTTC. It codes for CASSPGDQVEETQYF.

The V call is TRBV5-4, the J call TRBJ2-7, with D perhaps assigned TRBD1 or TRBD2 (5 bases each). CDR3 size: 16 residues. V was shortened by 0 bases and J by 5 bases, with 18 bases between the two germline ends. In germline, CDR1 is SGHNT, CDR2 YYREEE (reference sequence). CDR3 region: CASSLDRPGRGHEQYF. CDR3 nucleotides: TGTGCCAGCAGCTTGGACCGACCGGGACGGGGCCACGAGCAGTACTTC.

The chain employs TRBV6-1 and TRBJ2-7, with D unresolved. Germline CDR1 MNHNS, CDR2 SASEGT. V was pared by 6 bases and J by 4 bases, with 13 bases between. The CDR3 spans 13 residues. The CDR3 spells CASRSPRLYEQYF. As DNA, the CDR3 is TGTGCCAGCAGATCACCACGATTATACGAGCAGTACTTC.

The chain's CDR3 is CASSQVGREVYNEQFF. The CDR3 DNA reads as TGCGCCAGCAGCCAAGTTGGCAGGGAAGTTTACAATGAGCAGTTCTTC. The rearrangement links TRBV4-1 to TRBJ2-1; D is perhaps TRBD1 (5 bases). Germline V gene lookup returns CDR1 MGHRA and CDR2 YSYEKL. V was shortened by 1 base and J by 4 bases, with 14 bases between the two germline ends. The CDR3 consists of 16 residues.

The chain has TRBV2 and TRBJ2-2, with 10 bases that match TRBD2. Germline CDR1 is SNHLY and CDR2 is FYNNEI. This CDR3 comprises 16 residues. With V trimmed by 6 bases and J by 2 bases, 6 bases remained unmatched. The CDR3 sequence: CASSAWTSGNTGELFF. The CDR3 coding sequence is TGTGCCAGCAGCGCATGGACTAGCGGCAACACCGGGGAGCTGTTTTTT.

This clone was seen only once. The chain joins TRBV7-6 to TRBJ2-7; possibly TRBD1 for D (6 bases). V lost 5 bases and J lost 6, with 14 bases in between. The CDR3 consists of 13 residues. Germline loops: CDR1 SGHVS, CDR2 FNYEAQ. This CDR3 reads CASSPVEGGEQYF. CDR3 coding DNA: TGTGCCAGCAGCCCAGTGGAAGGGGGCGAGCAGTACTTC.

The chain carries TRBV5-1 and TRBJ1-2; D may be TRBD1 (5 bases). Trimming cost V 0 bases and J 8 bases, with 14 bases left between them. CDR3 size: 14 residues. Germline CDR1 is SGHRS and CDR2 is YFSETQ. CDR3 loop: CASSLALGTGGYTF. The DNA of the CDR3 is TGCGCCAGCAGCTTGGCTCTCGGGACGGGGGGCTACACCTTC.